Following are 5 T cell receptor beta chains from one sample sequenced in a study of sequential checkpoint blockade in melanoma. Indicated treatment: randomized to nivolumab then ipilimumab (arm A) or the reverse (arm B). The protocol was immunoSEQ multiplex PCR, while the TCRdb copy is restricted to in-frame clones and leaves out a portion. The data hold about 27,000 clones, with about three quarters observed a single time. Source: CD8+ T cells sorted from blood (inferred from file names), taken from a patient given nivolumab and ipilimumab in sequence. Receptors were obtained from a human donor with melanoma.

The V and J genes are TRBV6-4 and TRBJ2-2, with 7 bases aligning to TRBD1. Germline V gives CDR1 MRHNA, CDR2 SNTAGT. The ends lost 0 bases at V and 6 bases at J; junction bases unmatched: 1. This CDR3 has 14 amino acids. CDR3 nucleotides: TGTGCCAGCAGTGACTCAAGGGGGCCCGGGGAGCTGTTTTTT. This encodes CASSDSRGPGELFF.

This clone was picked up a small number of times. The rearrangement uses TRBV9 and TRBJ2-2, with TRBD2 matching over 7 bases. The V gene end was trimmed by 0 bases and the J gene end by 1 base; junction bases not matched to a gene: 6. This CDR3 contains 17 residues. CDR1 is SGDLS and CDR2 is YYNGEE in the germline V gene. The CDR3 loop reads CASSVGRLAVNTGELFF. The CDR3 DNA is TGTGCCAGCAGCGTAGGGCGCCTAGCGGTGAACACCGGGGAGCTGTTTTTT.

This chain uses TRBV6-4 with TRBJ2-2, with a weak D call TRBD2 (5 bases). The V end lost 4 bases, the J end lost 5 bases, and 11 bases lay between the germline ends. The CDR3 runs to 14 residues. Germline CDR1 MRHNA, CDR2 SNTAGT. Here the CDR3 reads CASSVGVGTGELFF. CDR3 nucleotide sequence: TGTGCCAGCAGTGTGGGAGTGGGAACCGGGGAGCTGTTTTTT.

The chain employs TRBV4-2 and TRBJ2-7, with D possibly being TRBD2 (6 bases). V gave up 1 base and J gave up 3 bases, with 13 bases separating them. The CDR3 extends over 15 amino acids. The germline V gene has CDR1 LGHNA and CDR2 YNFKEQ. CDR3 coding DNA: TGTGCCAGCAGCCAAGGGTCTAGCGAATTCTACGAGCAGTACTTC. As protein: CASSQGSSEFYEQYF.

This rearrangement joins TRBV6-6 to TRBJ2-5; possibly TRBD2 for D (6 bases). The J call may be wrong; the DNA end is better matched by TRBJ2-7. Germline V gene data show CDR1 as MNHNY and CDR2 as SVGAGI (reference sequence). The CDR3 is 15 amino acids. Here the CDR3 DNA reads TGTGCCAGCAGTTACACCAGGGATAGCGGCTACGAGCAGTACTTC. Amino acid sequence: CASSYTRDSGYEQYF.